This T cell receptor (beta chain) came from a study of cytomegalovirus exposure and HLA in healthy donors listed by TCRdb under 2017. Broadly, across the study: An earlier analysis of several hundred of the donors reported 250 to 300 Gb of sequence data and 90 million to 120 million unique TCR beta sequences obtained from some 200 million T cells. Typing coverage varied by locus: roughly 629-630 donors for A, B, C, DRB1 and DQB1; more than 500 for DQA1; about 570 for DPA1; more than 450 for DPB1. The study used immunosequencing to profile the T cell repertoires of approximately 630 subjects and linked those repertoires to cytomegalovirus serostatus. Donor age, sex, ethnicity and CMV serostatus were compiled together with the repertoire data. The aim of the study was to test whether cataloging public T cell receptors could identify signatures of past pathogen exposure. In a later genetic analysis, genome-wide SNP genotypes for about 55% of the roughly 700 donors were used, and that subset was treated as a discovery cohort. Both class I and class II loci were covered by HLA typing, at four-digit resolution. Every discovery cohort repertoire had been produced on one sequencing platform. Of the roughly 400 genotyped donors, 81% were placed in the genetic ancestry cluster associated with self-reported Caucasian donors. In a later analysis, previously published TCR beta repertoires from hundreds of donors were re-analyzed and high-resolution HLA genotyping was added so that TCR occurrence patterns could be studied. A few DR-DQ haplotypes were treated as single units for association and clustering because of strong linkage in the cohort. The study combined high-throughput TCR immunosequencing, statistical association of individual TCRs with disease status, and machine learning to predict cytomegalovirus infection status. On average, approximately 250,000 unique TCR beta nucleotide sequences were sequenced per donor among more than 350 genotyped donors of the cohort, with 15% to 20% of those sequences being non-productive. An earlier analysis of around 580 of the donors used high-throughput TCR beta sequencing to judge whether each TCR beta V gene segment behaved as functional or pseudogenic. The later analysis used no new phenotypic data to find candidate immune exposures, relying instead on TCR beta sequences and their occurrence across donors. Along with the approximately 620-subject first cohort, a separate validation cohort of roughly 110 different subjects was used. Roughly 290 gigabases of sequencing data and 70 million to 95 million unique TCR sequences made up an early release that covered around 640 HLA-typed donors.

Trimming at the junction amounts to 2 bases on V and 2 bases on J, and the germline ends lie 13 bases apart. The CDR3 has 16 amino acids, counting the end cysteine and phenylalanine. The retained sequence is limited to the CDR3, 48 bases, with the frame set at the first base. Based on the germline V gene, the CDR1 and CDR2 sequences are SGHTA and FQGNSA. Only a few counts were recorded for this clone. It lacks a known antigen. There are no base qualities to consult, and no much larger clone falls within one base. In total, over 600 healthy bone marrow donors made up the cohort. Cohort members were all nominally healthy when sampled, although unrecorded immune exposures were likely present. The donor was CMV seronegative and belonged to the group of 352 seronegative cohort members. A peripheral blood sample was provided by each donor, and peripheral blood mononuclear cells were used for TCR beta sequencing. The Qiagen DNeasy Blood Extraction Kit was used to extract genomic DNA from the blood cell samples.

Results the study describes overall, beyond this receptor: In an earlier analysis of several hundred of the donors, most TCR beta V segments were observed in productive rearrangements about 87% or about 30% of the time, broadly matching IMGT annotations. The earlier analysis of a few hundred of the donors excluded approximately 15 rarely observed V segments, including chromosome 9 orphons, because counts were too low. Because some donors lacked HLA typing at each locus, the association tests relied only on the typed subset. In a later genetic analysis, a missense DCLRE1C variant was associated with V-gene and J-gene trimming of TCR beta chains, and the association was replicated in an independent cohort. Correlated functional status among segregating V segments might be attributable to linkage disequilibrium, but an unknown experimental factor could not be ruled out. Compared with equally common non-associated chains, HLA-associated TCR beta chains in a later analysis were more clonally expanded and had lower generation probabilities. In a later analysis, the rate of TCR association differed among HLA loci, with DRB1 alleles having the most associated TCRs and HLA-C alleles having the fewest. Across donors, most TCR sequences were observed very rarely, whereas some public TCRs were present in many individuals. In this cohort, only TCR beta chains were sequenced, and detectable features were limited by the absence of alpha or paired-chain data. According to a later analysis, most CMV-associated TCR beta chains appeared to be HLA-restricted, and the HLA associations seemed to be driven largely by CMV exposure. In vitro tests confirmed that a few of the cytomegalovirus-associated TCR beta chains recognize cytomegalovirus antigens. A later genetic analysis reported fewer N-insertions in productive TCRs among donors in an Asian-associated ancestry cluster than the roughly 620-donor mean. Roughly uniform sequencing depth across donors was assumed in presence/absence analyses, although this assumption may not hold. A further reported finding was that TCR beta sequences accurately predicted the HLA-A and HLA-B alleles for most subjects in the first cohort. The authors suggested that the approach could potentially be generalized to other disease states and immunological phenotypes. Because the 87-base-pair reads could not distinguish some IMGT-functional V segments, including TRBV6-2 and TRBV6-3, those segments were excluded. When HLA alleles, especially DR and DQ, strongly co-occurred, TCR associations were difficult to assign to individual alleles. CMV serostatus was the only immune exposure information available for the cohort. Cytomegalovirus status was reported to be diagnosed by the classifier with high specificity and sensitivity in both the original and validation cohorts. A cluster of highly shared sequence variants was judged likely to represent a technical artifact of the sequencing pipeline. In a later analysis, around 17,000 TCR beta sequences were associated with specific HLA alleles at a false discovery rate of 0.05. In a later analysis, several top co-occurrence clusters were reported to appear linked to parvovirus B19, influenza, CMV and Epstein-Barr virus. The study gave a list of under 200 TCR beta chains associated with cytomegalovirus.

The library was built by means of the immunoSEQ multiplex PCR assay. The multiplex PCR relied on a mix of 60 forward primers for TCR Vbeta segments and 13 reverse primers for TCR Jbeta segments. A multiplex PCR assay on genomic DNA amplified the CDR3 region of rearranged TCR beta genes. Amplified TCR beta libraries were sequenced as 87-base-pair reads on the Illumina HiSeq System. The authors' analysis ran thus. Across the 700 or so repertoires, a later analysis counted 78 million or so unique TCR beta chains, around 11 million of which were shared by at least two donors. To remove PCR and sequencing errors, raw reads were error-corrected and collapsed into unique sequences using a nearest-neighbor algorithm that merged closely related sequences. Alignment of CDR3 sequences to IMGT reference sequences was used to assign V, D and J gene segments. Each retained sequence needed at least a six-nucleotide match to both a V gene segment and a J gene segment. A rearrangement counted as productive if the CDR3 had no stop codons and remained in frame with V and J, and every other rearrangement counted as non-productive. Following IMGT convention, CDR3 was defined as the stretch from the second conserved V-encoded cysteine to the conserved J-encoded phenylalanine. In an earlier analysis of 500 to 650 of the donors, sequences lacking an unambiguous match to a single V gene segment were excluded. In an earlier analysis of some 590 of the donors, a V segment was called functional when productive rearrangements were above 56.7%, and segregating when the standard deviation between donors exceeded 5%. A statistical classification framework was built to diagnose cytomegalovirus status from the catalog of TCR beta chain sequences. In a later analysis, TCR nucleotide sequences were compared against IMGT/GENE-DB human TR gene sequences so that V and J genes could be assigned. The TCRdist pipeline was used in a later analysis to assign CDR3 sequences and most-parsimonious VDJ recombination scenarios. A later analysis defined each TCR beta chain by its CDR3 amino acid sequence plus V-gene family, and excluded reads lacking a unique V-gene family. In a later analysis, fewer than 600 highly shared, low-generation-probability nucleotide sequences were removed to address suspected cross-contamination and a sequencing artifact. In a later analysis, a clonal expansion index was calculated for each public chain from normalized within-repertoire ranks of inferred template counts. Generation probabilities in a later analysis came from a VDJ recombination model fitted to out-of-frame rearrangements, and those results were checked against IGoR. In a later analysis, TCR-TCR, TCR-HLA and TCR-CMV co-occurrence was scored with hypergeometric tests, and a repertoire-size bias correction was applied to TCR pairs. To estimate false discovery rates, a later analysis permuted the HLA or CMV assignments 20 times. In a later analysis, co-occurring TCRs were grouped using DBSCAN, and TCRdist sequence similarity was added for clustering within HLA-allele-positive subsets. Co-occurrence clustering excluded repertoires with fewer than 30,000 or more than 120,000 public chains, plus five with anomalous nucleotide sharing. TCRdb carries this immuneACCESS record with in-frame sequences only. Its versions omit some clonotypes, under half of them owing to an unresolved V gene in the studies checked, with the rest unexplained. The V and J calls and clone size were taken over from that table, and D and trimming were inferred from the DNA. This sample gives around 130,000 clones in total; approximately 70% of them show up just once. The ten largest clonotypes hold 1.5% to 1.9% of the sample.

Recombination linked TRBV7-2 to TRBJ1-3; the D segment could be TRBD1, given 5 matching bases. Material: PBMCs. The clonotype comes from a man between 18 and 35 years old in good health and CMV-seronegative. The DNA sequence reads TGTGCCAGCAGCTTAAGGTCAGGGTCCGCTGGAAACACCATATATTTT. This translates into CASSLRSGSAGNTIYF.